A single sample is the source of the 4 T cell receptor beta chains below, sequenced in a study of cytomegalovirus exposure and HLA in healthy donors. With 60 Vbeta and 13 Jbeta primers, the PCR was carried out. Some clones are missing from TCRdb's copy, which holds only in-frame ones; the method was immunoSEQ multiplex PCR. The top ten clones hold around 3% of a sample with approximately 99,000 clones, 70% to 80% of them seen once. Source material: PBMCs. All receptors derive from a male donor in good health and CMV-seropositive.

The chain is built from TRBV6-5 and TRBJ2-1; 9 positions match TRBD2. J gave up 7 bases and V 4 bases, and 8 bases lay outside the gene matches. Germline CDR1 reads MNHEY; CDR2 reads SVGAGI. The CDR3 sequence is 15 residues long. As DNA, the CDR3 is TGTGCCAGCAGTTCCCTAGGAGCGGGGGGAAATGAGCAGTTCTTC. It specifies CASSSLGAGGNEQFF.

The genes are TRBV4-2 and TRBJ1-2; D may be TRBD1 (5 bases). V was cut by 1 base and J by 4 bases, with 16 bases left in between. The CDR3 is 16 amino acids. Per germline, CDR1 LGHNA and CDR2 YNFKEQ. The CDR3 region is CASSQVGGFQSYGYTF. CDR3 DNA: TGTGCCAGCAGCCAAGTGGGGGGGTTCCAAAGCTATGGCTACACCTTC.

The V call is TRBV6-5, the J call TRBJ2-7, with D possibly TRBD1 on 5 matching bases. CDR1 and CDR2 (germline): MNHEY, SVGAGI. The CDR3 has 13 amino acids. V shed 2 bases and J shed 3 bases, with 8 bases lying between them. The chain's CDR3 is CASSYGADYEQYF. CDR3 DNA: TGTGCCAGCAGTTACGGGGCAGACTACGAGCAGTACTTC.

This sequence joins TRBV4-1 and TRBJ2-7; D is possibly TRBD2 (6 bases). The CDR3 extends over 14 amino acids. V was pared by 0 bases and J by 5 bases, with 11 bases between. Germline V lookup: CDR1 MGHRA, CDR2 YSYEKL. The CDR3 nucleotides are TGCGCCAGCAGCCAAGACACTAGCCTCGACGAGCAGTACTTC. Its protein product is CASSQDTSLDEQYF.